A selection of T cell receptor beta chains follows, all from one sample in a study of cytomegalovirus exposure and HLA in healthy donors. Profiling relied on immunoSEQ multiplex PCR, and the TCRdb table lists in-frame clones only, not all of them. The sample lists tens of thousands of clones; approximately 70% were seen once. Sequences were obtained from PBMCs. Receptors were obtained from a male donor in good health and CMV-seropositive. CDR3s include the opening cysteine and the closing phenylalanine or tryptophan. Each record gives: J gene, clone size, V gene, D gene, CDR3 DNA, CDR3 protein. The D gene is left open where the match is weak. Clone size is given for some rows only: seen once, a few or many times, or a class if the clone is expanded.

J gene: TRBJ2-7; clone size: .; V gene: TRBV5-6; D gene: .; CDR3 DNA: TGTGCCAGCAGCTTGGATAGCTGGGGCCTGGAGCAGTACTTC; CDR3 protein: CASSLDSWGLEQYF
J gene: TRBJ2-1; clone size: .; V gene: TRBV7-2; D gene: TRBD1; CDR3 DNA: TGTGCCAGCAGCCCCGGGACAGGGCGATATGAGCAGTTCTTC; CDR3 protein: CASSPGTGRYEQFF
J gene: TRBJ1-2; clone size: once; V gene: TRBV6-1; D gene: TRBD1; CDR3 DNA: TGTGCCAGCACGACAGGGTTGGACTATGGCTACACCTTC; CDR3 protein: CASTTGLDYGYTF
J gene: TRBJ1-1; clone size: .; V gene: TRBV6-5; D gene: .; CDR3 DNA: TGTGCCAGCAATCGAGAGCAGAACACTGAAGCTTTCTTT; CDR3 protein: CASNREQNTEAFF
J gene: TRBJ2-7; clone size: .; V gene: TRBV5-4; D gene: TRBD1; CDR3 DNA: TGTGCCAGCGGCCGGGACAGACAGTACGAGCAGTACTTC; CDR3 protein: CASGRDRQYEQYF
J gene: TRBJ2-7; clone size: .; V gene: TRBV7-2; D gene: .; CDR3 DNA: TGTGCCAGCAGCCCTTGGACAGGGAGGGACGAGCAGTACTTC; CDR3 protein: CASSPWTGRDEQYF
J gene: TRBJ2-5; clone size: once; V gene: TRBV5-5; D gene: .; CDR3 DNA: TGTGCCAGCAGCTTCCGTGAGACCCAGTACTTC; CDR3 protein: CASSFRETQYF
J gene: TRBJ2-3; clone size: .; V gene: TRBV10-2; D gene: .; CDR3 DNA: TGCGCCAGCAGGGTCGGCCGGGGAGGCACAGATACGCAGTATTTT; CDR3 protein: CASRVGRGGTDTQYF
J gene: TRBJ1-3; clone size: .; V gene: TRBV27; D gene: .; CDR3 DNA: TGTGCCAGCAGTTTATACGGGAGTACTGGAAACACCATATATTTT; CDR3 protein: CASSLYGSTGNTIYF
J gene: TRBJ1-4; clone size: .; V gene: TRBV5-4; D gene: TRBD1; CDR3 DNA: TGTGCCAGCAGCGCAAACAGGGGGCTGGACGAAAAACTGTTTTTT; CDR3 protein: CASSANRGLDEKLFF
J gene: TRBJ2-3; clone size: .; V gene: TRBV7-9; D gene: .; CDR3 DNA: TGTTCCAGCAGCCACGGTGTCGATACGCAGTATTTT; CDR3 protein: CSSSHGVDTQYF
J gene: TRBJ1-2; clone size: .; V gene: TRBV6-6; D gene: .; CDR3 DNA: TGTGCCAGCAGTTACGAGAGGGCGGGCGGCTACACCTTC; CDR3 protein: CASSYERAGGYTF
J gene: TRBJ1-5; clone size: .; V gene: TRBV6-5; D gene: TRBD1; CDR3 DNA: TGTGCCAGCAGACAGGGGAGTCAGCCCCAGCATTTT; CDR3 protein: CASRQGSQPQHF
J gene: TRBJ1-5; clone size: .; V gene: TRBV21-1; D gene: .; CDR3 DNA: TGTGCCAGCAGCAAGGAAACATACAGGGCTAGCAATCAGCCCCAGCATTTT; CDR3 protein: CASSKETYRASNQPQHF
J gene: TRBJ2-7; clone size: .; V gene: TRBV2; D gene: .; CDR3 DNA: TGTGCCAGCAGCCTCGGGGTAAGGAGGAGCTCCTACGAGCAGTACTTC; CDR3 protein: CASSLGVRRSSYEQYF
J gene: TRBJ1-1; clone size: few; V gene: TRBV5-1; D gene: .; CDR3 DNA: TGCGCCAGCAGCTTATCAGGGTACACTGAAGCTTTCTTT; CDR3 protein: CASSLSGYTEAFF
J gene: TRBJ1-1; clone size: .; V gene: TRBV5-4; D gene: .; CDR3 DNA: TGTGCCAGCAAAGGGGGGGGAACTGAAGCTTTCTTT; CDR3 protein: CASKGGGTEAFF
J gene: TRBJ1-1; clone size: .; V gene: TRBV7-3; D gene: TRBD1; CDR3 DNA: TGTGCCAGCAGCCCACAGGGGGCATTCACTGAAGCTTTCTTT; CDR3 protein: CASSPQGAFTEAFF
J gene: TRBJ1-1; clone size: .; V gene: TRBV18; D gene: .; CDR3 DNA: TGTGCCAGCTCACCAACAGTCTTAGGTGGGCTCACTGAAGCTTTCTTT; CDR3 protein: CASSPTVLGGLTEAFF
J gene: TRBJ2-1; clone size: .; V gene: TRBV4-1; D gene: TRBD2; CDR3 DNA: TGCGCCAGCAGCTCACGGGGGGGGGACTACAATGAGCAGTTCTTC; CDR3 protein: CASSSRGGDYNEQFF
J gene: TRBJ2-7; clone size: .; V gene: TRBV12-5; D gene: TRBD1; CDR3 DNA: TGTGCTAGTGGTTTGGTAAAGGGGACCGGGACAGCCCCATTCCCGCAGTACTTC; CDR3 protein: CASGLVKGTGTAPFPQYF
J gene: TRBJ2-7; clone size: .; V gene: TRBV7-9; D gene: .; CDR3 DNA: TGTGCCAGCAGCCCCCGGGGCTACGAGCAGTACTTC; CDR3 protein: CASSPRGYEQYF
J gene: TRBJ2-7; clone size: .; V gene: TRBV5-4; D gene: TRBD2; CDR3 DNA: TGTGCCAGCAGCTTTTTTAGCGGGAGCTCCTACGAGCAGTACTTC; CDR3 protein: CASSFFSGSSYEQYF
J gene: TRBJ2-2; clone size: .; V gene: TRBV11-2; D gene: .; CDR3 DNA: TGTGCCAGCAGCTTAGATCGGGTGGGAGTAGGCACCGGGGAGCTGTTTTTT; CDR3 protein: CASSLDRVGVGTGELFF
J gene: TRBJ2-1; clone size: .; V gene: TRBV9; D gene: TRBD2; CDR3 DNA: TGTGCCAGCAGCATCACTAGCGGAGCTTACAATGAGCAGTTCTTC; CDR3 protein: CASSITSGAYNEQFF
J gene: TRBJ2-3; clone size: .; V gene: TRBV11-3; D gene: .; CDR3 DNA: TGTGCCAGCAGCTTAGGGACTTCTGACACAGATACGCAGTATTTT; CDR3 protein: CASSLGTSDTDTQYF
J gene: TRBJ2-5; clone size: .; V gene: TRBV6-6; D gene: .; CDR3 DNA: TGTGCCAGCAGTTCCAGAAAAGAGACCCAGTACTTC; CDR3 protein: CASSSRKETQYF